Given below is one T cell receptor beta chain in context. This record belongs to a study of cytomegalovirus exposure and HLA in healthy donors. The PCR contained 60 Vbeta and 13 Jbeta primers. The protocol was immunoSEQ multiplex PCR, while the TCRdb copy is restricted to in-frame clones and leaves out a portion. This table lists 100,000 to 150,000 clones. With 1 base removed from V and 2 bases from J, the gap between germline ends came to 6 bases. Germline V CDR1 and CDR2: PRHDT, FYEKMQ (reference sequence). This CDR3 is built from 13 residues. The chain joins TRBV13 to TRBJ2-7; D unresolved. The clonotype originates from a man aged 18 to 29 in good health and CMV-seronegative. The sequenced sample consisted of PBMCs. The DNA of the CDR3 is TGTGCCAGCAGCTTAGCTACCACCTACGAGCAGTACTTC. Residues: CASSLATTYEQYF.